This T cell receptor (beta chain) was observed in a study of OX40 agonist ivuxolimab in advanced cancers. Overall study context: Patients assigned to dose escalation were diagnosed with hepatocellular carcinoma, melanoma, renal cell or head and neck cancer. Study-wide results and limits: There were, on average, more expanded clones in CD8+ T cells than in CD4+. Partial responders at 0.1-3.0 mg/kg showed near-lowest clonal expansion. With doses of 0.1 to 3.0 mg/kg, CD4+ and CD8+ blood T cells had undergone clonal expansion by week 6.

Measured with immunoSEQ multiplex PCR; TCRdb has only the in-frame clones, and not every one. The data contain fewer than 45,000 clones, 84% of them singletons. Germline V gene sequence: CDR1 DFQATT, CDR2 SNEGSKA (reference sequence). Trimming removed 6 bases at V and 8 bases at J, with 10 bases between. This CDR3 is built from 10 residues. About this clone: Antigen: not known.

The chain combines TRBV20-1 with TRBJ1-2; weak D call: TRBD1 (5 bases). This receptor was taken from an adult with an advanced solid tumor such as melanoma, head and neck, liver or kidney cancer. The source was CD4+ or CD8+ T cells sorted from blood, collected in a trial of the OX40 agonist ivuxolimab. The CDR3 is CSAPGTGYTF. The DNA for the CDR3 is TGCAGTGCACCCGGGACGGGCTACACCTTC.